The sequence of this T cell receptor beta chain was determined in a study of T cell clusters in autoimmune cytopenias. Study-wide results and caveats: No experiment has yet validated the function of the T cell clusters defined in silico.

Multiplex touch-down PCR amplified TRB using TRB-A and TRB-B pools in one tube. TCRdb re-called the multiplex PCR reads and catalogs CDR3 proteins one per entry, DNA excluded. Recorded here are some 4,000 distinct CDR3 sequences; the top ten clones represent roughly 15%. This clonotype is classed as medium-sized by frequency. Its matching antigen is unknown. This CDR3 has 13 residues. Per the germline V gene, CDR1 is MNHNY and CDR2 is SVGAGI (reference sequence). Each sample's input was 250 ng genomic DNA, some 34,000 genome equivalents. The data also belong to a second study, concerning T cell repertoires in aging, cancer and after chemotherapy. That publication notes: Donors were grouped into six age bands spanning 30 or younger through 70 or older. Compared with age-matched healthy donors, untreated hematological or solid cancer patients showed higher blood TCR clonality. Loss of evenness, beyond lost richness, contributed to age-related TCR diversity decline in cancer patients.

Sample: peripheral blood. The rearrangement links TRBV6-6 to TRBJ2-7. The TCR was taken from a human donor in good health. The CDR3 loop is CASSYSGSGEQYF.